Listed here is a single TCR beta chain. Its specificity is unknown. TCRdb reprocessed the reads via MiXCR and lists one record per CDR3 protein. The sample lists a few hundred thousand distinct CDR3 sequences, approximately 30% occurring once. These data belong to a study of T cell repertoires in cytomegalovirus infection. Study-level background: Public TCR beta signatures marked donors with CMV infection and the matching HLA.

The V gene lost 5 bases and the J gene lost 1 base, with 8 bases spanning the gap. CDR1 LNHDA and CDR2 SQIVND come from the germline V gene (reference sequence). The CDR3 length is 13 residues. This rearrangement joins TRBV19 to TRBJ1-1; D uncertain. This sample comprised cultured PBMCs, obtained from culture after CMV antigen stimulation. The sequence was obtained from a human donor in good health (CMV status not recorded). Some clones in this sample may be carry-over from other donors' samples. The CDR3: CASSALQNTEAFF. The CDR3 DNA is TGTGCCAGTAGTGCACTCCAGAACACTGAAGCTTTCTTT.